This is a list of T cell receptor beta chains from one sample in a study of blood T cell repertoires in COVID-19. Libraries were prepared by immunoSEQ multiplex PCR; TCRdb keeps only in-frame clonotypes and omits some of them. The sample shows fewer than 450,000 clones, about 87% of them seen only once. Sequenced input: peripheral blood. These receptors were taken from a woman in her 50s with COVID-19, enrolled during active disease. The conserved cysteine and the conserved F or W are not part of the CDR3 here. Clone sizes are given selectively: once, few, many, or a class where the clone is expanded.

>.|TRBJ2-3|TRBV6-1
ASSETGTLIWSDTDTQY
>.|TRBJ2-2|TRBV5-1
ASSPGGRSGELF
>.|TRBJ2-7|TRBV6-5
ASSWDRGTSYEQY
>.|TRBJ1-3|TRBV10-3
AITQGSGNTIY
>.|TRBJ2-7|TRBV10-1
ASSEVRAYEQY
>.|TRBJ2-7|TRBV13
ASSPNSRPYEQY
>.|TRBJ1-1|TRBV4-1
ASSPGRGEAF
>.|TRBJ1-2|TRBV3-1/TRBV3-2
ASSYREGYGYT
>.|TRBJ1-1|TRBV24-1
ATSDLGTGGGNTEAF
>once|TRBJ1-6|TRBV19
ASSPLDRGNSPLH
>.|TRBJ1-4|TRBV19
ASRGQDNEKLF
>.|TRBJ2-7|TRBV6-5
ASSEGRRGEQY
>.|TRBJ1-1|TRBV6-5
ATSEGGDTEAF
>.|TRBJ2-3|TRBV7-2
ASSRRGGLGTDTQY
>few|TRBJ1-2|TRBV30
AWTKGLGFYGYT
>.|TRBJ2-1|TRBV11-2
ASSLGGQSGSYNEQF
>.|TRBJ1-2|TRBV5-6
ASSLDRSYGYT
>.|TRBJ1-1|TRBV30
AWSVTVNTEAF
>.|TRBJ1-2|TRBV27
ASSFQGVGDYGYT
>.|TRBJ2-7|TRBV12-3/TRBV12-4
ASSFRASSGQY